This T cell receptor beta chain derives from a study of cytomegalovirus exposure and HLA in healthy donors. Profiled with immunoSEQ multiplex PCR; TCRdb holds only in-frame clones, not every one. The data show 130,000 or so clones, 75% to 90% seen once. Findings and limits, study-wide: 150 or so TCR beta chains were listed as cytomegalovirus-associated.

V dropped 0 bases and J dropped 1 base, with 7 bases sitting between them. The CDR3 has 15 residues. The germline CDR1 and CDR2 sequences are SGDLS and YYNGEE. The donors were part of the validation cohort of roughly 110 subjects. That cohort was separate from the first cohort, which comprised 700 or so subjects. About this clone: Its target is unknown.

The sequence was collected from a woman under 30 in good health and CMV-seropositive. The specimen sequenced was PBMCs. This chain connects TRBV9 to TRBJ2-2; weak D call: TRBD2 (6 bases). The CDR3 reads CASSVGGENTGELFF. The CDR3 nucleotides read TGTGCCAGCAGCGTAGGGGGGGAGAACACCGGGGAGCTGTTTTTT.